The 27 T cell receptor beta chains below were found in one sample sequenced in a study of blood T cells in healthy people across ages. Primed by a sample-barcoded 5' primer and a J-beta primer mix, a second PCR proceeded for roughly 7 to 12 cycles. Using its own MiXCR run on the 5' RACE reads, TCRdb lists one record per CDR3 protein. The sample lists 1 million to 1.2 million distinct CDR3 sequences, under 40% occurring once. Source material: blood. These TCRs come from a man in his late teens or twenties in good health.

This chain uses TRBV24-1 with TRBJ2-5; D unclear. Germline V gene data show CDR1 as KGHDR and CDR2 as SFDVKD. The V end was cut by 3 bases, the J end by 0 bases, with 10 bases between. This CDR3 is 15 amino acids long. CDR3 amino acids: CATSDTNAYQETQYF. CDR3 nucleotides: TGTGCCACCAGTGATACGAATGCCTACCAAGAGACCCAGTACTTC.

The chain uses TRBV3-1 and TRBJ2-3; D not resolved. Between the trimmed V and J ends, which lost 0 bases and 13 bases, there was a span of 14 bases. This CDR3 is 13 amino acids long. Per the germline V gene, CDR1 is LGHDT and CDR2 is YNNKEL (reference sequence). CDR3 DNA: TGTGCCAGCAGCCAAGAATCTAAATTTGGAGAGTATTTT. Protein sequence: CASSQESKFGEYF.

J is TRBJ2-7 and V is TRBV3-1; tentatively, D is TRBD1 (8 bases). From germline, CDR1 is LGHDT and CDR2 YNNKEL (reference sequence). The CDR3 length is 15 residues. Trimming cost V 5 bases and J 7 bases, with 21 bases left between them. The CDR3 here is CASSLMTGDYNEQYF. CDR3 nucleotide sequence: TGTGCCAGCAGCTTAATGACAGGGGACTACAATGAGCAGTACTTC.

CDR3 in amino acids: CSARGPADTQYF. For the CDR3, the DNA is TGCAGTGCTAGAGGGCCCGCAGATACGCAGTATTTT. V and J are TRBV20-1 and TRBJ2-3; D not certain. Deletions cut 1 base from V and 4 bases from J, with 6 bases between. The CDR3 totals 12 residues. The germline CDR1 and CDR2 sequences are DFQATT and SNEGSKA (reference sequence).

This clonotype was seen more than once but under ten times. The genes are TRBV25-1 and TRBJ2-5, with TRBD1 matching 9 bases. The V and J ends lost 6 bases and 5 bases, in that order; junction bases with no gene match: 4. This CDR3 is built from 13 residues. Germline lookup yields CDR1 MGHDK and CDR2 SYGVNS. This CDR3 reads CASRQGAFETQYF. The CDR3 DNA reads as TGTGCCAGCAGACAGGGGGCTTTTGAGACCCAGTACTTC.

J is TRBJ2-1 and V is TRBV9; D perhaps matches TRBD2 (5 bases). CDR3 length equals 14 residues. Germline V gives CDR1 SGDLS, CDR2 YYNGEE. Trimming removed 4 bases from V and 4 bases from J, with 12 bases in between. CDR3 amino acids: CASSPYTSYNEQFF. Written as DNA, the CDR3 is TGTGCCAGCAGCCCGTATACTAGTTACAATGAGCAGTTCTTC.

V and J are TRBV6-1 and TRBJ2-3; a weak D match, TRBD1 (6 bases). This CDR3 has 15 residues. Trimming shortened V by 3 bases and J by 6 bases, and 16 bases separated the two germline ends. CDR1 is MNHNS, CDR2 SASEGT, per germline. The CDR3 coding sequence is TGTGCCAGCAGTGATTTGAACAGGGTTACCGATACGCAGTATTTT. Translation: CASSDLNRVTDTQYF.

In this sample, this clonotype turned up a few times. The chain joins TRBV10-3 to TRBJ1-1; D possibly corresponds to TRBD1 (6 bases). The germline gives CDR1 ENHRY, CDR2 SYGVKD. The CDR3 is 13 amino acids. Trimming took off 7 bases at V and 1 base at J, with 10 bases between the two ends. CDR3 amino acids: CAITLGQNTEAFF. In DNA form, the CDR3 reads TGTGCCATCACCCTGGGACAGAACACTGAAGCTTTCTTT.

The V call is TRBV29-1, the J call TRBJ1-1, with no clear D. V was trimmed by 6 bases and J by 1 base, leaving 15 bases between them. The CDR3 has 14 amino acids. Germline CDR1 is SQVTM and CDR2 is ANQGSEA. The CDR3 DNA sequence: TGCAGCGTGGGGAGAACAGTTCAGAACACTGAAGCTTTCTTT. This gives the protein CSVGRTVQNTEAFF.

This clonotype was picked up a small number of times. This rearrangement joins TRBV25-1 to TRBJ1-5; D is uncertain. Per the germline V gene, CDR1 is MGHDK and CDR2 is SYGVNS. V was shortened by 1 base and J by 7 bases, with 11 bases between the two germline ends. The CDR3 length is 14 residues. The CDR3 coding sequence is TGTGCCAGCAGTGAATTGGGGTCAGGACAGCCCCAGCATTTT. Its protein product is CASSELGSGQPQHF. Combining the CDR3 with reference TRBV25-1 and TRBJ1-5 gives the whole variable domain EADIYQTPRYLVIGTGKKITLECSQTMGHDKMYWYQQDPGMELHLIHYSYGVNSTEKGDLSSESTVSRIRTEHFPLTLESARPSHTSQYLCASSELGSGQPQHFGDGTRLSIL.

This chain uses TRBV4-3 with TRBJ1-1; TRBD1 matches 8 bases. CDR1 LGHNA and CDR2 YSLEER come from the germline V gene. Unmatched junction bases numbered 13, after V lost 0 bases and J lost 7 bases. The CDR3 covers 17 residues. The CDR3 DNA reads TGCGCCAGCAGCCAAGATTCTCCTTCGACAGGGGCCGATGAAGCTTTCTTT. It encodes CASSQDSPSTGADEAFF.

This chain joins TRBV7-3 and TRBJ2-5, with TRBD2 matching 8 bases. The CDR3 covers 12 residues. Germline loops: CDR1 SGHTA, CDR2 FQGTGA. With 5 bases clipped from V and 13 bases from J, the junction kept 9 bases outside the gene matches. For the CDR3, the DNA is TGTGCCAGCAGCATCGGGCGGGGGGAGGTGTACTTC. Translation gives CASSIGRGEVYF.

This clonotype came up a few times. V and J are TRBV5-1 and TRBJ2-1, with D uncertain. The CDR3 totals 12 residues. From germline, CDR1 is SGHRS and CDR2 YFSETQ. V dropped 2 bases and J dropped 7 bases, with 7 bases sitting between them. As DNA, the CDR3 is TGCGCCAGCAGCTTTCTGAGGAATGAGCAGTTCTTC. Protein: CASSFLRNEQFF.

CDR3 sequence (DNA): TGCGCCAGCAGCTTGGCTATGGGAGTGAACACTGAAGCTTTCTTT. The encoded protein is CASSLAMGVNTEAFF. This chain joins TRBV5-1 and TRBJ1-1; D gene unclear. V lost 0 bases, J lost 0 bases, and 9 bases lay in between. Germline V lookup: CDR1 SGHRS, CDR2 YFSETQ. CDR3 size: 15 residues.

This clonotype has a count of ten or more. The V and J genes are TRBV10-3 and TRBJ1-2; 11 nucleotides match TRBD1. The junction had 1 base not matched to a gene; V was cut back by 6 bases and J by 4 bases. Germline V CDR1 and CDR2: ENHRY, SYGVKD. This CDR3 has 13 amino acids. CDR3 in amino acids: CAISGTGGYGYTF. The CDR3 region has the DNA TGTGCCATCAGCGGGACAGGGGGCTATGGCTACACCTTC.

This chain links TRBV6-5 with TRBJ2-1; D is unclear. This CDR3 has 13 amino acids. The V end lost 2 bases, the J end lost 3 bases, and 5 bases lay between the germline ends. Germline V CDR1 and CDR2: MNHEY, SVGAGI. CDR3 sequence (DNA): TGTGCCAGCAGTTACGAGAACTACAATGAGCAGTTCTTC. It specifies CASSYENYNEQFF.

This sequence joins TRBV20-1 and TRBJ1-5; tentatively, D is TRBD1 (5 bases). Germline V gene sequence: CDR1 DFQATT, CDR2 SNEGSKA (reference sequence). The CDR3 is 14 residues long. V lost 1 base and J 3 bases, leaving 10 bases between the germline ends. This chain's CDR3 is CSARVKGPNQPQHF. DNA for the CDR3: TGCAGTGCTAGAGTCAAGGGACCCAATCAGCCCCAGCATTTT.

This rearrangement joins TRBV29-1 to TRBJ2-3, with TRBD2 identical over 13 bases. The germline gives CDR1 SQVTM, CDR2 ANQGSEA. Trimming took 4 bases from V and 1 from J; bases not matched to a gene: 2. The CDR3 sequence is 15 residues long. For the CDR3, the DNA is TGCAGCGTTGGCGGACTAGCGGGAGGCACAGATACGCAGTATTTT. It encodes CSVGGLAGGTDTQYF.

The rearrangement joins TRBV6-4 to TRBJ1-6, with 8 positions matching TRBD1. Per the germline V gene, CDR1 is MRHNA and CDR2 is SNTAGT. This CDR3 spans 14 amino acids. The V segment lost 6 bases and the J segment 9 bases; nucleotides outside the gene matches: 7. CDR3: CASSRTGIGSPLHF. As DNA, the CDR3 is TGTGCCAGCAGCCGGACAGGGATTGGTTCACCCCTCCACTTT.

This chain uses TRBV28 with TRBJ2-7, with D perhaps matching TRBD2 (6 bases). The last part of the DNA fits TRBJ2-5 better; the J call may be wrong. The V gene's germline CDR1 is MDHEN and CDR2 SYDVKM. CDR3 length equals 14 residues. The CDR3 region has the DNA TGTGCCAGCAGTTTCTCGGGGACTGCGGAGACCCAGTACTTC. Amino acid sequence: CASSFSGTAETQYF.

Concerning this clonotype: An end of the junction does not agree with germline; a read error may underlie this. The chain joins TRBV10-3 to TRBJ2-4, with D unresolved. Germline CDR1 ENHRY, CDR2 SYGVKD. The CDR3 sequence is 16 residues long. The CDR3 DNA reads TGTGCCACCAGTGAGACACAGACATGGCTACCTAAGGAGCAGTACTTC. As protein: CATSETQTWLPKEQYF.

The CDR3 nucleotides are TGCGCCAGCAGCTCCGGACAGGGAGGTAGCAATCAGCCCCAGCATTTT. Its protein is CASSSGQGGSNQPQHF. V gene TRBV5-1 combines with J gene TRBJ1-5; 8 positions match TRBD1. V lost 3 bases, J lost 0 bases, and 5 bases stayed unmatched. This CDR3 comprises 16 residues. Germline V gives CDR1 SGHRS, CDR2 YFSETQ.

This clonotype was seen repeatedly, ten times or more. This chain connects TRBV7-2 to TRBJ2-3, with TRBD2 matching over 10 bases. The germline V gene has CDR1 SGHTA and CDR2 FQGNSA. Trimming removed 5 bases from V and 7 bases from J; junction bases left unmatched: 9. CDR3 length equals 15 residues. The CDR3 DNA follows: TGTGCCAGCAGCGCCGGCCTAGCGGGGGTGAATACGCAGTATTTT. Translated, it gives CASSAGLAGVNTQYF.

The CDR3 loop is CASSQGLLGEQYF. CDR3 DNA sequence: TGTGCCAGCAGCCAAGGACTCCTGGGTGAGCAGTACTTC. This rearrangement joins TRBV3-1 to TRBJ2-5; D unresolved. Germline V gene data show CDR1 as LGHDT and CDR2 as YNNKEL (reference sequence). With 1 base removed from V and 11 bases from J, the gap between germline ends came to 14 bases. CDR3 length: 13 residues.

The chain employs TRBV11-2 and TRBJ2-1; 12 bases are shared with TRBD2. Trimming removed 5 bases from V and 6 bases from J; junction bases left unmatched: 5. The CDR3 covers 15 residues. The germline gives CDR1 SGHAT, CDR2 FQNNGV. The CDR3 spells CASSLSSGGANEQFF. As DNA, the CDR3 is TGTGCCAGCAGCCTATCTAGCGGGGGGGCCAATGAGCAGTTCTTC. The full variable domain, its missing parts supplied by reference TRBV11-2 and TRBJ2-1, is EAGVAQSPRYKIIEKRQSVAFWCNPISGHATLYWYQQILGQGPKLLIQFQNNGVVDDSQLPKDRFSAERLKGVDSTLKIQPAKLEDSAVYLCASSLSSGGANEQFFGPGTRLTVL.

This clonotype was seen more than once but under ten times. V gene TRBV6-6 combines with J gene TRBJ1-6, with a weak D call TRBD1 (6 bases). The CDR3 contains 15 residues. Germline CDR1 MNHNY, CDR2 SVGAGI (reference sequence). Trimming left V 5 bases short and J 8 bases short, with 16 bases between. The DNA for the CDR3 is TGTGCCAGCAGTGCTCGCGGCGGGGGCGATTCACCCCTCCACTTT. Amino acids: CASSARGGGDSPLHF.

The chain combines TRBV2 with TRBJ1-1; D not certain. V was cut by 4 bases and J by 5 bases, with 14 bases left in between. The CDR3 sequence is 14 residues long. Germline V gives CDR1 SNHLY, CDR2 FYNNEI. This CDR3 is CASSVGSGRTEAFF. CDR3 bases: TGTGCCAGCAGTGTGGGCTCCGGGAGAACTGAAGCTTTCTTT.